This T cell receptor beta chain was captured by sequencing in a study of blood T cells in healthy people across ages. Study-wide results and limits: Correlation between TCR beta diversity and naive T cell percentage was strong. From one million sequenced T cells, diversity estimates were lower bounds.

Combining a sample-barcoded 5' primer with a J-beta primer mix, a second PCR ran for roughly 7 to 12 cycles. Each single sample gave us at least 3 million CDR3-containing paired-end reads. TCRdb reanalysed the 5' RACE reads using MiXCR and keeps one entry per CDR3 protein. The sample lists roughly 1.4 million distinct CDR3 sequences, 59% occurring once. Peripheral blood was drawn, ten milliliters per donor. Details on this clonotype: Its antigen is currently unknown.

The germline V and J ends were trimmed by 4 bases and 10 bases, with 18 bases remaining between them. The CDR3 runs to 14 residues. The V gene's germline CDR1 is MNHEY and CDR2 SMNVEV (reference sequence). The source of this sequence is a young man in good health. The chain carries TRBV27 and TRBJ2-3; the D is unclear. Material: blood. CDR3 protein: CASSSRVMEPPQYF. The CDR3 DNA reads as TGTGCCAGCAGTTCCCGTGTGATGGAGCCTCCGCAGTATTTT.